This TCR beta chain was documented in a study of cytomegalovirus exposure and HLA in healthy donors. V lost 3 bases to trimming and J lost 5 bases; unmatched junction nucleotides: 6. The CDR3 totals 15 residues. The germline gives CDR1 LNHDA, CDR2 SQIVND (reference sequence). The PCR was carried out with 60 Vbeta primers and 13 Jbeta primers. Repertoires were generated with immunoSEQ multiplex PCR, while TCRdb's copy carries only in-frame clones and drops some. The sample has under 150,000 clones, around three quarters seen once; the top ten hold around 5.9%. Sequencing used PBMCs. The chain recombines TRBV19 with TRBJ2-3, with 9 bases that match TRBD1. The receptor was derived from a woman aged 40 to 50 in good health and CMV-seropositive. CDR3 protein: CASSIGQGLGDTQYF. CDR3 DNA sequence: TGTGCCAGTAGTATCGGACAGGGGCTAGGAGATACGCAGTATTTT.